This T cell receptor beta chain was identified during a study of T cells expressing NK-cell markers. Study-level background: Source material for TCR beta repertoires consisted of sorted CD3+CD56+NKG2C+, CD3+CD56+NKG2C- and CD3+CD56-NKG2C+ T cells. HCMV seropositivity marked most of the eight sequenced donors; one was seronegative.

UMIs accompanied the 5'RACE template switching by which TCR beta cDNA was made. TCRdb re-analyzed the 5' RACE reads; it lists each CDR3 protein once, without DNA. The table for this sample gives 500,000 to 700,000 distinct CDR3 sequences. The CDR3 runs to 12 residues. Per germline, CDR1 DFQATT and CDR2 SNEGSKA (reference sequence). Sequencing was carried out using blood T cells: a sorted CD56 or NKG2C T cell subset, CD4+ or CD8+ T cells, or bulk PBMC T cells (not recorded which). This rearrangement joins TRBV20-1 to TRBJ2-5; the D call of TRBD2 rests on TCRdb alone, since no DNA is present to check it. This sequence originates from a man between 18 and 29 years old in good health. CDR3 amino acids: CSAPLWEETQYF.